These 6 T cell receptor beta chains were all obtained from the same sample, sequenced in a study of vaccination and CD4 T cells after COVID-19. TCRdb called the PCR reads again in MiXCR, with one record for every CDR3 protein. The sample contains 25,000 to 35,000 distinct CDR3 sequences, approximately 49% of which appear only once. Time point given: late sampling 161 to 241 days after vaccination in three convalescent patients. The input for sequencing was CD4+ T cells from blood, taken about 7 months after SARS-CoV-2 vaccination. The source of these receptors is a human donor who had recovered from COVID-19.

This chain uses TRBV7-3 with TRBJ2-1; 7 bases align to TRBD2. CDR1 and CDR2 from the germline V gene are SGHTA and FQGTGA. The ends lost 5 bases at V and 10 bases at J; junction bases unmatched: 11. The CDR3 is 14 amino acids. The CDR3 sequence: CASSPTGLHTEQFF. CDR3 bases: TGTGCCAGCAGCCCGACGGGACTACACACCGAGCAGTTCTTC.

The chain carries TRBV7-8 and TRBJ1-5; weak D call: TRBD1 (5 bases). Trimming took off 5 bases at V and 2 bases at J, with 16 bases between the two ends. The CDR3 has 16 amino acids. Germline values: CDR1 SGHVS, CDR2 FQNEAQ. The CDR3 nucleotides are TGTGCCAGCAGCCCAGGACACTTCTATGGCAATCAGCCCCAGCATTTT. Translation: CASSPGHFYGNQPQHF.

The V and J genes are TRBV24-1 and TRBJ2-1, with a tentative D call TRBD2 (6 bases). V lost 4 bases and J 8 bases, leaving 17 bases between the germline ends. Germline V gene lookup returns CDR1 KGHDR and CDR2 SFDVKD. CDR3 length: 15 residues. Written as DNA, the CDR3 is TGTGCCACCAGTGACCCCTCGGGTCCTAGCGATGAGCAGTTCTTC. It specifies CATSDPSGPSDEQFF.

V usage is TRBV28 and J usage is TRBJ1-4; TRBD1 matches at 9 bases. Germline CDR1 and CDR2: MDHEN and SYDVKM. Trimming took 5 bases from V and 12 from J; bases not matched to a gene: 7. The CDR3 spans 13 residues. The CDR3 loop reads CASSPGWDRELFF. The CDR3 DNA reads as TGTGCCAGCAGTCCAGGTTGGGACAGGGAACTGTTTTTT.

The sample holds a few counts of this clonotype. This CDR3 reads CATRHRVHTEAFF. The CDR3 bases are TGTGCCACCAGACACAGGGTGCACACTGAAGCTTTCTTT. This sequence joins TRBV10-3 and TRBJ1-1, with D possibly TRBD1 on 6 matching bases. Per germline, CDR1 ENHRY and CDR2 SYGVKD. The CDR3 consists of 13 residues. V was clipped by 10 bases and J by 3 bases, with 15 bases between them.

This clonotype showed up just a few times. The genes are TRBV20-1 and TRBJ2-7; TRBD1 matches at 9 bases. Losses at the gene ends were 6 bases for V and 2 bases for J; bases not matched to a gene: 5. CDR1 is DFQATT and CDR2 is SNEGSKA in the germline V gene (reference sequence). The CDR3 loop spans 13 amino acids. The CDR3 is CSAPGTGTYEQYF. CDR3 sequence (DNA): TGCAGTGCCCCCGGGACAGGGACCTACGAGCAGTACTTC.